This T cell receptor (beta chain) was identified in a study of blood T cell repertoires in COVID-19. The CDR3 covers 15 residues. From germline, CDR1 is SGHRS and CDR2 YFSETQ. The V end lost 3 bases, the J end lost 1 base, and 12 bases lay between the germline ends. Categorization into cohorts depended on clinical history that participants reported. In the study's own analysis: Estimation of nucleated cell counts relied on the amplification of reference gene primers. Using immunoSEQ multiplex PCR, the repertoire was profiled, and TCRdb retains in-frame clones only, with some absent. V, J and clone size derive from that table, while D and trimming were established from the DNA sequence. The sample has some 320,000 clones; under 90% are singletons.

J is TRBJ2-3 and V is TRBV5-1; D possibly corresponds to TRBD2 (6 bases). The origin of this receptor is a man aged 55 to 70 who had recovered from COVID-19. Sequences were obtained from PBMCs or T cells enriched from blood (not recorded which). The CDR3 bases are TGCGCCAGCAGCTCGGGACTTCGAGGCACAGATACGCAGTATTTT. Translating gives CASSSGLRGTDTQYF. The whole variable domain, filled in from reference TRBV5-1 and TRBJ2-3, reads KAGVTQTPRYLIKTRGQQVTLSCSPISGHRSVSWYQQTPGQGLQFLFEYFSETQRNKGNFPGRFSGRQFSNSRSEMNVSTLELGDSALYLCASSSGLRGTDTQYFGPGTRLTVL.